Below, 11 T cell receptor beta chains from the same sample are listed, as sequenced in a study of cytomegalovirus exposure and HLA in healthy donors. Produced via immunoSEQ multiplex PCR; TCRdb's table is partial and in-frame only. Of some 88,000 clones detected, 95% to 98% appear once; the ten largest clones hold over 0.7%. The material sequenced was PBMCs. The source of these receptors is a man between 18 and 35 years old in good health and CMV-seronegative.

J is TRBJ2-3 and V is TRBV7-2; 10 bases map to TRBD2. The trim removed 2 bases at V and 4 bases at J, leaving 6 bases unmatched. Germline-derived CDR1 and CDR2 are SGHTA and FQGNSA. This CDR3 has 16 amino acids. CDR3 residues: CASSLKREGGADTQYF. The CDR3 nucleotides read TGTGCCAGCAGCTTAAAGCGGGAGGGCGGGGCAGATACGCAGTATTTT.

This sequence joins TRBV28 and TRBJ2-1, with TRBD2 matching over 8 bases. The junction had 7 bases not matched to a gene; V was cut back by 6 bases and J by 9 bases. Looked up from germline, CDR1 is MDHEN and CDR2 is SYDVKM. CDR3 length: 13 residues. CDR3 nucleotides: TGTGCCAGCAGCCTACGCCGGGGGGGTGAGCAGTTCTTC. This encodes CASSLRRGGEQFF.

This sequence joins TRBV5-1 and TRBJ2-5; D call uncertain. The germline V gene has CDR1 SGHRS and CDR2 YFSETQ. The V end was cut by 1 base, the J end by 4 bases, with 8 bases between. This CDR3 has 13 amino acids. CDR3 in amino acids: CASSLNLGETQYF. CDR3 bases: TGCGCCAGCAGCTTGAACCTAGGAGAGACCCAGTACTTC.

The CDR3 loop is CASSYPTGTGRSTDTQYF. The CDR3 DNA reads as TGTGCCAGCAGCTACCCAACCGGGACAGGGAGGAGCACAGATACGCAGTATTTT. The V gene is TRBV5-6, the J gene TRBJ2-3; 9 bases align to TRBD1. Germline values: CDR1 SGHDT, CDR2 YYEEEE. This CDR3 spans 18 amino acids. Trimming cost V 3 bases and J 0 bases; bases outside gene matches: 11.

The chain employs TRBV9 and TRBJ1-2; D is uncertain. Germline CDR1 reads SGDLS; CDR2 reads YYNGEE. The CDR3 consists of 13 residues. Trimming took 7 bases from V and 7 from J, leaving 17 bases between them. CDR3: CASYGGSGRGYTF. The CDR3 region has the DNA TGTGCCAGCTATGGAGGTTCAGGACGTGGCTACACCTTC.

CDR3 residues: CASSQSGPLAGVSSYEQYF. CDR3 in DNA: TGCGCCAGCAGTCAATCGGGCCCACTAGCGGGTGTTAGCTCCTACGAGCAGTACTTC. The rearrangement joins TRBV23-1 to TRBJ2-7, with 9 positions matching TRBD2. TRBV23-1 is an open reading frame whose function is uncertain. Trimming removed 0 bases from V and 0 bases from J; junction bases left unmatched: 12. The CDR3 is 19 residues long.

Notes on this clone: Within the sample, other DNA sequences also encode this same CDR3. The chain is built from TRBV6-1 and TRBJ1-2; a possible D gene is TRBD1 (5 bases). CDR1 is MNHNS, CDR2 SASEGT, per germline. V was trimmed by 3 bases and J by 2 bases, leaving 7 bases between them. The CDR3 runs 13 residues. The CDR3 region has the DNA TGTGCCAGCAGTGAGACAGTCAACTATGGCTACACCTTC. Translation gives CASSETVNYGYTF.

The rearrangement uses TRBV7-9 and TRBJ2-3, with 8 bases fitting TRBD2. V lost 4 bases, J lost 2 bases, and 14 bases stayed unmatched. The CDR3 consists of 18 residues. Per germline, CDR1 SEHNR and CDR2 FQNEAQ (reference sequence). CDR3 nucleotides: TGTGCCAGCAGCTACGACCGGCGACTAGCGAGATACACAGATACGCAGTATTTT. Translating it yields CASSYDRRLARYTDTQYF.

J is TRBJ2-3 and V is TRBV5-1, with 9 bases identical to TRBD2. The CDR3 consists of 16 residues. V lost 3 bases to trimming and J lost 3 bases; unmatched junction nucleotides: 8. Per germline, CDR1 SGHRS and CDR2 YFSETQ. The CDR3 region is CASSSKREVGTDTQYF. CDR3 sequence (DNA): TGCGCCAGCAGCTCTAAGCGGGAGGTGGGGACAGATACGCAGTATTTT.

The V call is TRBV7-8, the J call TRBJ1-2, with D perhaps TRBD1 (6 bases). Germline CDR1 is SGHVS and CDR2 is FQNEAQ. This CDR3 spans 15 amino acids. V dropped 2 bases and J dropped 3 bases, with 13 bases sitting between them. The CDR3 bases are TGTGCCAGCAGCTTAAGGGGGTATCCCGACTATGGCTACACCTTC. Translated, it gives CASSLRGYPDYGYTF.

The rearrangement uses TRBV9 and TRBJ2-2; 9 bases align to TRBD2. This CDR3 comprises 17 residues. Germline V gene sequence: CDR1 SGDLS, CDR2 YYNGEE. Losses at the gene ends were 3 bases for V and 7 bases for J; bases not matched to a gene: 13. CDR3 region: CASSAGGLAGSGGELFF. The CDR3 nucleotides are TGTGCCAGCAGCGCCGGGGGTCTAGCGGGATCTGGCGGGGAGCTGTTTTTT. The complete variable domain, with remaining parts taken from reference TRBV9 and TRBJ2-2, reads DSGVTQTPKHLITATGQRVTLRCSPRSGDLSVYWYQQSLDQGLQFLIQYYNGEERAKGNILERFSAQQFPDLHSELNLSSLELGDSALYFCASSAGGLAGSGGELFFGEGSRLTVL.